This note documents a single TCR beta chain sequence. Self-reported history from a screening survey and questionnaire set each donor's cohort. This record comes from a study of blood T cell repertoires in COVID-19. For the study at large: Samples taken during acute and convalescent COVID-19 were collected in the United States, Italy and Spain. The cDNA or gDNA used as material had been derived from T cells, B-cell-depleted T cells, or PBMCs.

In the original processing: It was from reference gene primer amplification that nucleated cell counts were estimated. Generated by immunoSEQ multiplex PCR, the TCRdb table keeps only in-frame clones and is missing some. V and J calls and clone size come straight from that table; D and trimming were deduced from the DNA. The table lists 400,000 to 500,000 clones, roughly 88% of them singletons. The trim removed 3 bases at V and 4 bases at J, leaving 7 bases unmatched. The CDR3 extends over 15 amino acids. Germline values: CDR1 SGHNT, CDR2 YYREEE (reference sequence). This TCR was recovered from a woman younger than 30 who had been exposed to COVID-19. This chain uses TRBV5-4 with TRBJ2-7; 10 bases are shared with TRBD2. Sample: PBMCs or T cells enriched from blood (not recorded which). CDR3 residues: CASSSGLAGVYEQYF. The CDR3 nucleotides read TGTGCCAGCAGCTCGGGGCTAGCGGGAGTGTACGAGCAGTACTTC.